One and the same sample provided the 19 T cell receptor beta chains below, sequenced in a study of blood T cell repertoires in COVID-19. Method: immunoSEQ multiplex PCR; TCRdb's copy keeps in-frame clones and lacks some. The table lists around 470,000 clones, 90% of them singletons. Sequences were obtained from PBMCs or T cells enriched from blood (not recorded which). These receptor sequences come from a man between 18 and 35 years old who had recovered from COVID-19.

This sequence joins TRBV6-4 and TRBJ2-3; 8 positions match TRBD2. V lost 10 bases and J lost 3; bases outside the gene matches: 9. The CDR3 runs to 14 residues. The germline CDR1 and CDR2 sequences are MRHNA and SNTAGT. CDR3 DNA sequence: TGTGCCACCTCGCCTACGGGAGGGACAGATACGCAGTATTTT. Translating gives CATSPTGGTDTQYF.

The genes are TRBV7-9 and TRBJ2-6; 7 nucleotides match TRBD1. The trim removed 4 bases at V and 2 bases at J, leaving 2 bases unmatched. CDR3 length: 15 amino acids. Germline values: CDR1 SEHNR, CDR2 FQNEAQ (reference sequence). The CDR3 bases are TGTGCCAGCAGCTCGGGGACAGCTGGGGCCAACGTCCTGACTTTC. Amino acids: CASSSGTAGANVLTF.

This chain connects TRBV6-5 to TRBJ2-7; the match to TRBD1 covers 11 bases. The trim removed 6 bases at V and 2 bases at J, leaving 0 bases unmatched. CDR1 and CDR2 (germline): MNHEY, SVGAGI. The CDR3 covers 13 residues. CDR3 protein: CASRGQGAYEQYF. The DNA of the CDR3 is TGTGCCAGCAGGGGACAGGGGGCCTACGAGCAGTACTTC.

The chain has TRBV4-1 and TRBJ1-2; 8 bases align to TRBD1. V lost 0 bases to trimming and J lost 8 bases; unmatched junction nucleotides: 5. CDR3 length: 14 amino acids. Germline CDR1 MGHRA, CDR2 YSYEKL. In DNA form, the CDR3 reads TGCGCCAGCAGCCAAGATCGACAGGGGATGGGCTACACCTTC. Protein product: CASSQDRQGMGYTF.

CDR3 sequence: CASSPSEGGPYEQFF. The CDR3 bases are TGTGCCAGCAGTCCCTCGGAGGGAGGGCCCTATGAGCAGTTCTTC. The chain carries TRBV6-5 and TRBJ2-1; 7 nucleotides match TRBD2. Per germline, CDR1 MNHEY and CDR2 SVGAGI. The CDR3 totals 15 residues. The V segment lost 5 bases and the J segment 8 bases; nucleotides outside the gene matches: 12.

The chain carries TRBV28 and TRBJ2-1; perhaps TRBD2 as D (6 bases). The CDR3 has 19 amino acids. Germline V gene lookup returns CDR1 MDHEN and CDR2 SYDVKM. Trimming shortened V by 2 bases and J by 2 bases, and 22 bases separated the two germline ends. Written as DNA, the CDR3 is TGTGCCAGCAGTTTAACCCCTAGCGAGAGCCTGCTCGCCTACAATGAGCAGTTCTTC. Its translation: CASSLTPSESLLAYNEQFF.

This clone occurred once. The rearrangement links TRBV25-1 to TRBJ2-3; no definite D call. Trimming stripped 5 bases from V and 0 bases from J, with 3 bases between. Per the germline V gene, CDR1 is MGHDK and CDR2 is SYGVNS. This CDR3 has 12 amino acids. This CDR3 reads CASSTSTDTQYF. The CDR3 region has the DNA TGTGCCAGCAGTACTAGCACAGATACGCAGTATTTT.

The V gene is TRBV3-1 (or the pseudogene TRBV3-2), the J gene TRBJ2-4, with a tentative D call TRBD2 (5 bases). The CDR3 runs 16 residues. Germline V gives CDR1 LGHDT, CDR2 YNNKEL (reference sequence). V lost 0 bases to trimming and J lost 4 bases, with 13 bases between them. The CDR3 protein is CASSQDILGGKNIQYF. For the CDR3, the DNA is TGTGCCAGCAGCCAAGATATACTTGGCGGGAAAAACATTCAGTACTTC.

V is TRBV30 and J is TRBJ2-7; no definite D call. The CDR3 extends over 12 amino acids. Trimming removed 4 bases from V and 2 bases from J, with 9 bases in between. Germline CDR1 reads GTSNPN; CDR2 reads SVGIG (reference sequence). The CDR3 protein is CAWTGLTYEQYF. CDR3 DNA sequence: TGTGCCTGGACAGGTCTGACCTACGAGCAGTACTTC.

The chain carries TRBV11-2 and TRBJ2-1, with D possibly TRBD2 on 5 matching bases. Trimming removed 7 bases from V and 7 bases from J, with 17 bases in between. The CDR3 loop spans 14 amino acids. In germline, CDR1 is SGHAT, CDR2 FQNNGV. The CDR3 sequence: CASTPIRRLNEQFF. CDR3 bases: TGTGCCAGCACCCCCATTAGGAGGTTAAATGAGCAGTTCTTC.

This sequence joins TRBV21-1 and TRBJ2-5; TRBD2 is the table's D call, not checked against the DNA. TRBV21-1 is termed a pseudogene. The CDR3 consists of 15 residues. The chain's CDR3 is CASSKGGGFRETQYF. CDR3 nucleotides: TGTGCCAGCAGCAAGGGCGGGGGGTTCAGGGAGACCCAGTACTTC.

The chain recombines TRBV5-1 with TRBJ2-2; TRBD2 might be the D (5 bases). Germline CDR1 is SGHRS and CDR2 is YFSETQ. The V gene lost 2 bases and the J gene lost 5 bases, with 13 bases spanning the gap. There are 15 residues in the CDR3. CDR3 nucleotide sequence: TGCGCCAGCAGCTTAAAGGGAGACGGTACCGGGGAGCTGTTTTTT. Amino acids: CASSLKGDGTGELFF.

The rearrangement joins TRBV5-6 to TRBJ2-3, with TRBD2 matching 14 bases. The germline gives CDR1 SGHDT, CDR2 YYEEEE. The CDR3 is made up of 17 amino acids. The ends lost 4 bases at V and 5 bases at J; junction bases unmatched: 9. The CDR3 region has the DNA TGTGCCAGCAGCGTTTGGGGACTAGCGGGGGCGGGAGATACGCAGTATTTT. Its protein product is CASSVWGLAGAGDTQYF.

The table lists this clone with a count of one. V usage is TRBV7-9 and J usage is TRBJ1-6; D remains ambiguous. Looked up from germline, CDR1 is SEHNR and CDR2 is FQNEAQ (reference sequence). The germline V and J ends were trimmed by 4 bases and 8 bases, with 21 bases remaining between them. The CDR3 runs to 17 residues. DNA of the CDR3: TGTGCCAGCAGCTCCCGTGGGGAGACGGGGTCGGATTCACCCCTCCACTTT. It yields the protein CASSSRGETGSDSPLHF.

The V gene is TRBV9, the J gene TRBJ1-5, with TRBD1 as a possible D gene (5 bases). Per the germline V gene, CDR1 is SGDLS and CDR2 is YYNGEE. V lost 0 bases and J lost 0, with 7 bases in between. The CDR3 has 15 amino acids. Written as DNA, the CDR3 is TGTGCCAGCAGCGTAGGGCAGGGTAGCAATCAGCCCCAGCATTTT. Its protein is CASSVGQGSNQPQHF.

V and J are TRBV19 and TRBJ2-7, with TRBD1 identical over 7 bases. This CDR3 comprises 13 residues. The trim removed 3 bases at V and 6 bases at J, leaving 5 bases unmatched. Germline V lookup: CDR1 LNHDA, CDR2 SQIVND (reference sequence). The CDR3 DNA is TGTGCCAGTAGTATTGGCAACAGGGGCGAGCAGTACTTC. Its protein product is CASSIGNRGEQYF.

The rearrangement joins TRBV2 to TRBJ1-1, with D uncertain. Trimming took 4 bases from V and 0 from J, leaving 9 bases between them. This CDR3 has 14 residues. Germline-derived CDR1 and CDR2 are SNHLY and FYNNEI. The CDR3 DNA reads as TGTGCCAGCAGTGCCCCGGTGATGAACACTGAAGCTTTCTTT. Its translation: CASSAPVMNTEAFF.

This chain uses TRBV5-6 with TRBJ1-2, with D possibly TRBD1 on 5 matching bases. Per germline, CDR1 SGHDT and CDR2 YYEEEE. The V and J ends lost 1 base and 4 bases respectively, with 14 bases between them. The CDR3 totals 15 residues. This CDR3 reads CASSLWTNWGYGYTF. Here the CDR3 DNA reads TGTGCCAGCAGCTTGTGGACAAACTGGGGCTATGGCTACACCTTC.

The J gene is TRBJ2-7, the V gene TRBV19, with TRBD1 as a possible D gene (5 bases). Germline V gene sequence: CDR1 LNHDA, CDR2 SQIVND (reference sequence). The CDR3 runs to 13 residues. The V and J ends lost 4 bases and 5 bases respectively, with 12 bases between them. CDR3 region: CASSTRQSHEQYF. The CDR3, as DNA: TGTGCCAGTAGTACGAGACAGTCCCACGAGCAGTACTTC.